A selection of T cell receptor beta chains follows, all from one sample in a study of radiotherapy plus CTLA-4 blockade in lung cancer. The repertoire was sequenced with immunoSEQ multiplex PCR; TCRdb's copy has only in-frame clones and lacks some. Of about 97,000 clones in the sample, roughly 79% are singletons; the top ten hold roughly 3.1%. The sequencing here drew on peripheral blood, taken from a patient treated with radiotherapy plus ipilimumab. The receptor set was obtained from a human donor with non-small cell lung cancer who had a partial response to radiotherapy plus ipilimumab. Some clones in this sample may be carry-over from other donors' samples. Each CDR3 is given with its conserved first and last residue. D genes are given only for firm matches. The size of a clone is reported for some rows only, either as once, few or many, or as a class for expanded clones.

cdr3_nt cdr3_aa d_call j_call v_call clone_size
TGTGCCAGCAGCTCGGAGGGATTGTCTCTCGAGCAGTACTTC CASSSEGLSLEQYF NA TRBJ2-7 TRBV11-1 NA
TGTGCCAGCAGCGTCGACCCCCTAGCGGGGGGCCGTTCCTCCTACAATGAGCAGTTCTTC CASSVDPLAGGRSSYNEQFF TRBD2 TRBJ2-1 TRBV7-8 NA
TGTGCCAGCCGTAACAGGGTCGGGGAGCTGTTTTTT CASRNRVGELFF NA TRBJ2-2 TRBV6-1 NA
TGTGCCAGCTCACCAGGGACAGGGGGCGAGCAGTACTTC CASSPGTGGEQYF TRBD1 TRBJ2-7 TRBV18 NA
TGTGCCAGCAGCCCTGGGGGGACCTCTGGAAACACCATATATTTT CASSPGGTSGNTIYF NA TRBJ1-3 TRBV9 once
TGTGCCTGGACCGGGACAGGGGATGAAAAACTGTTTTTT CAWTGTGDEKLFF TRBD1 TRBJ1-4 TRBV30 NA
TGTGCCAGCAGCCAGGACAGGGGGAACGACGAGCAGTACTTC CASSQDRGNDEQYF TRBD1 TRBJ2-7 TRBV4-2 NA
TGCGCCAGCAGCCAAGACGACAGGGGGGATTCACCCCTCCACTTT CASSQDDRGDSPLHF TRBD1 TRBJ1-6 TRBV4-1 NA
TGTGCCAGCAGCTTATGGACTAGAGGGGAGCAGTACTTC CASSLWTRGEQYF TRBD2 TRBJ2-7 TRBV7-3 NA
TGTGCCAGCAGTTACTCGGGACTGGGACAGAGAGGTGAAGCTTTCTTT CASSYSGLGQRGEAFF TRBD1 TRBJ1-1 TRBV6-6 NA
TGTGCCTGGAGTGTACTGGTGAGCAATGAAAAACTGTTTTTT CAWSVLVSNEKLFF NA TRBJ1-4 TRBV30 NA
TGTGCCAGCAGTCAGGACAGGGTTGGCAATCAGCCCCAGCATTTT CASSQDRVGNQPQHF TRBD1 TRBJ1-5 TRBV2 NA
TGTGCCAGCAGCCGGACAGGGACAAACGAAAAACTGTTTTTT CASSRTGTNEKLFF TRBD1 TRBJ1-4 TRBV9 few
TGCGCCAGCAGCTCGGACAGCATCCGTTCCTACAATGAGCAGTTCTTC CASSSDSIRSYNEQFF NA TRBJ2-1 TRBV5-1 NA
TGTGCCAGCAGCGACAGGGGGCGTTGGGGTCAGCCCCAGCATTTT CASSDRGRWGQPQHF TRBD1 TRBJ1-5 TRBV27 NA
TGTGCCAGCAGTTACGGGCAGGGACTTTCTGAAGCTTTCTTT CASSYGQGLSEAFF NA TRBJ1-1 TRBV6-6 NA